This T cell receptor (beta chain) was profiled in a study of T cell repertoires in cytomegalovirus infection. Study context: TCR beta signatures that were public indicated CMV infection and matching HLA type.

A remark on this clonotype: Its antigen is currently unknown.

This CDR3 comprises 12 residues. Per the germline V gene, CDR1 is SQVTM and CDR2 is ANQGSEA. The V gene lost 6 bases and the J gene lost 5 bases, with 13 bases spanning the gap. Study findings and constraints: Dominant in the ex vivo response were TCR beta clonotypes restricted by HLA-C and specific for CMV.

TCRdb processed the reads anew with MiXCR; each CDR3 protein has one entry. The sample holds more than 150,000 distinct CDR3 sequences, under 25% seen once. Sequenced material: PBMCs. The J gene is TRBJ1-2, the V gene TRBV29-1; weak D call: TRBD1 (5 bases). The receptor was derived from a human donor in good health (CMV status not recorded). Some clones in this sample may be carry-over from other donors' samples. Written as DNA, the CDR3 is TGCAGCGTCACCGGGACGGAGTATGGCTACACCTTC. It translates to CSVTGTEYGYTF.